The present T cell receptor beta chain was sequenced within a study of post-analysis software for immune sequencing data. Notes on the study in general: In patients, 4 to 6 TRBV segments were more frequent than in controls, with TRBV5-6, TRBV5-1 and TRBV20-1 among them. Comparison with controls showed significantly lower normalized Chao1 diversity in multiple sclerosis patients.

Concerning this clonotype itself: Its matching antigen is unknown.

This CDR3 spans 13 amino acids. Germline V gene lookup returns CDR1 MNHEY and CDR2 SMNVEV (reference sequence). V was shortened by 3 bases and J by 10 bases, with 13 bases between the two germline ends. Unique-molecular-identifier-tagged TCR beta cDNA libraries were used. One entry per CDR3 protein, called by TCRdb with MiXCR from the PCR reads. The repertoire holds some 690,000 distinct CDR3 sequences, with 30% as singletons. The chain joins TRBV27 to TRBJ2-4, with a possible D match to TRBD1 (5 bases). This sequence was found in a girl aged 10 to 17 with multiple sclerosis. Material for sequencing was blood. The CDR3, as DNA: TGTGCCAGCAGTTTCCAGGGCTTTCGGATTCAGTACTTC. It translates to CASSFQGFRIQYF.